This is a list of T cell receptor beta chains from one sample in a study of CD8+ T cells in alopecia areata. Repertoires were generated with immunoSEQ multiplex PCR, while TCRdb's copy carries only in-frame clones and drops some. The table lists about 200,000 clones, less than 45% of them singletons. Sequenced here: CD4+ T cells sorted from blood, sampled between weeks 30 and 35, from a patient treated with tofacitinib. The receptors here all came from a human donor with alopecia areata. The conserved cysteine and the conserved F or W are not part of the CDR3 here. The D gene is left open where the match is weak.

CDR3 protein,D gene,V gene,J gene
ASSYSGANVLT,NA,TRBV7-2,TRBJ2-6
ASSQDHKSYGYT,NA,TRBV4-1,TRBJ1-2
ASSFMVEQY,NA,TRBV7-2,TRBJ2-7
ASSRDRGSGANVLT,TRBD1,TRBV28,TRBJ2-6
ASSRGDRPQETQY,NA,TRBV21-1,TRBJ2-5
AISYGTDQETQY,NA,TRBV10-3,TRBJ2-5
ASSLLARERGTGELF,NA,TRBV11-2,TRBJ2-2
ASSLNRGTTGEGAF,TRBD1,TRBV7-9,TRBJ1-1
AWKVAGGNIQY,TRBD2,TRBV30,TRBJ2-4
ASSLKGFAGGSTDTQY,TRBD2,TRBV11-3,TRBJ2-3
ASSGQGTPFRGNQPQH,TRBD1,TRBV6-1,TRBJ1-5
ATSRESGQGIPYEQY,TRBD1,TRBV15,TRBJ2-7
ASSLDGTVYNEQF,NA,TRBV5-1,TRBJ2-1
ASRAGGRIGELF,TRBD2,TRBV5-4,TRBJ2-2
ASSLGSYNEQF,NA,TRBV5-1,TRBJ2-1
ATKQGMNTEAF,NA,TRBV25-1,TRBJ1-1
ASSQGRNTEAF,NA,TRBV18,TRBJ1-1